A selection of T cell receptor beta chains follows, all from one sample in a study of blood T cell repertoires in COVID-19. Profiling relied on immunoSEQ multiplex PCR, and the TCRdb table lists in-frame clones only, not all of them. Here the sample spans under 350,000 clones, 89% being singletons. The specimen sequenced was peripheral blood. The receptor set was obtained from a man aged 45-60 years with acute or convalescent COVID-19. Both conserved end residues are part of each CDR3.

v_gene	j_gene	CDR3aa
TRBV7-9	TRBJ1-1	CASSLFQGSTEAFF
TRBV5-1	TRBJ2-1	CASSDPGGSDEQFF
TRBV7-2	TRBJ2-3	CASSRTSGGPPGSDTQYF
TRBV19	TRBJ1-1	CASRGGALNTEAFF
TRBV10-3	TRBJ1-2	CAAMGGGLVDGYTF
TRBV25-1	TRBJ2-7	CASSHNTYEQYF
TRBV19	TRBJ1-2	CASSRQGDYGYTF
TRBV19	TRBJ2-6	CASSVYRASGANVLTF
TRBV3-1/TRBV3-2	TRBJ2-5	CASSPSGTSKETQYF
TRBV5-1	TRBJ2-2	CASSMGQGAGELFF
TRBV3-1/TRBV3-2	TRBJ1-1	CASSQALEAFF
TRBV19	TRBJ1-5	CASRVPGSPNQPQHF
TRBV5-4	TRBJ1-1	CASSWDRGGEAFF
TRBV19	TRBJ2-7	CASSTQIPGQVGSYEQYF
TRBV18	TRBJ2-7	CASSLGQGDEQYF
TRBV7-6	TRBJ2-2	CASSLMDVAGGPTGELFF
TRBV2	TRBJ2-7	CASSALYEQYF
TRBV27	TRBJ2-1	CASAGGTGTYNEQFF
TRBV21-1	TRBJ2-2	CASSETSGPNTGELFF
TRBV19	TRBJ2-7	CASSPDRGRLNEQYF
TRBV4-1	TRBJ2-1	CASTSTTAPANEQFF
TRBV19	TRBJ2-2	CATPAPPGRAGRAGELFF
TRBV14	TRBJ2-1	CASSLYRTGGEQFF
TRBV18	TRBJ2-7	CASSLGEGYEQYF
TRBV30	TRBJ1-2	CAWSVTTQTRGAGSF
TRBV3-1/TRBV3-2	TRBJ2-3	CASSQGATQYF
TRBV4-1	TRBJ2-5	CASSRGTAEKETQYF
TRBV24-1	TRBJ2-1	CATGTGGDYNEQFF
TRBV6-6	TRBJ1-4	CASTLRTGNEEKLFF
TRBV7-2	TRBJ2-7	CASSLRLASHEQYF
TRBV7-9	TRBJ2-3	CASSSSGGDTQYF
TRBV18	TRBJ2-7	CASSPAQGANEQYF
TRBV27	TRBJ1-1	CASSPILPRVDVTEAFF
TRBV27	TRBJ1-5	CASSPGPERINQPQHF
TRBV3-1/TRBV3-2	TRBJ1-4	CASVDSSTNEKLFF
TRBV5-1	TRBJ2-1	CASSLEPGGEQFF
TRBV7-2	TRBJ1-1	CASRPVEGQAAFF
TRBV4-1	TRBJ1-1	CASSQGGYREAFF
TRBV27	TRBJ2-7	CASRRGWTGGDEQYF
TRBV6-5	TRBJ2-2	CASSSPAGGYTGELFF
TRBV5-1	TRBJ1-1	CASSLDAGAGNTEAFF
TRBV29-1	TRBJ1-1	CSGTGAGSEAFF
TRBV18	TRBJ2-2	CASSPNSPTNTGELFF
TRBV18	TRBJ1-4	CASSPNRQGGEKLFF
TRBV29-1	TRBJ1-1	CSVELQQNTEAFF